Here is one T cell receptor beta chain with its context. Its target is unknown. This entry belongs to a study of post-analysis software for immune sequencing data. Turning to the study itself: Recorded subtypes: relapsing-remitting, secondary progressive, progressive-relapsing; some patients unannotated. Study results and limitations: The five TRBV segments detected at higher frequency in patients than in controls included TRBV5-6, TRBV5-1 and TRBV20-1. Pronounced co-clustering by F measure was evident among identically batched samples.

cDNA libraries for TCR beta contained unique molecular identifiers. A single record per CDR3 protein comes from TCRdb applying MiXCR to the PCR reads. The repertoire holds 650,000 to 850,000 distinct CDR3 sequences, with about 57% as singletons. Germline CDR1 reads DFQATT; CDR2 reads SNEGSKA (reference sequence). Trimming cost V 5 bases and J 7 bases; bases outside gene matches: 9. The CDR3 sequence is 14 residues long. V and J are TRBV20-1 and TRBJ2-3; 10 bases agree with TRBD2. The origin of this receptor is a girl aged 5-17 years with multiple sclerosis. The sequencing input was blood. The CDR3 reads CSAPGLAGVNTQYF. The CDR3 coding sequence is TGCAGTGCTCCGGGGCTAGCGGGAGTAAATACGCAGTATTTT.